This T cell receptor beta chain was recorded in a study of blood T cells in healthy people across ages. Study-level results: Estimated diversity that came from one million T cells was considered an underestimate.

A remark on this clonotype: No antigen is known for it.

V was clipped by 3 bases and J by 3 bases; unmatched bases: 7. The CDR3 runs 17 residues. Per germline, CDR1 ENHRY and CDR2 SYGVKD. Primers used in a second PCR of roughly 7 to 12 cycles were a sample-barcoded 5' primer and a J-beta primer mix. From each sample, at least 2.5 million paired-end reads containing CDR3 were obtained. TCRdb passed the 5' RACE reads through MiXCR, listing each CDR3 protein once. The repertoire holds fewer than 2,000,000 distinct CDR3 sequences, with 35% to 50% as singletons. This chain joins TRBV10-3 and TRBJ2-7; 14 bases are a match to TRBD2. This receptor was identified in a human donor in good health. The source material was blood. The CDR3 DNA follows: TGTGCCATCAGTGAAGGACTAGCGGGGGGCCTAGTCTACGAGCAGTACTTC. Translated: CAISEGLAGGLVYEQYF.